A selection of T cell receptor beta chains follows, all from one sample in a study of CD8+ T cells in alopecia areata. The repertoire was sequenced with immunoSEQ multiplex PCR; TCRdb's copy has only in-frame clones and lacks some. The sample has roughly 60,000 clones; about 44% are singletons. The specimen sequenced was NKG2D-low CD8+ T cells sorted from blood. These receptors all come from a human donor with alopecia areata. CDR3s include the opening cysteine and the closing phenylalanine or tryptophan. A D gene is named only where the DNA matches it firmly. Only part of the rows carry a size: once, few, many, or a class if the clone is expanded.

>TRBJ2-1|TRBV9|-|-
TGTGCCAGCAGCGTCGAGGACCGAAGCTCCTACAATGAGCAGTTCTTC
CASSVEDRSSYNEQFF
>TRBJ1-5|TRBV7-8|-|few
TGTGCCAGCAGCTTAGGTGCAGTCAACGAGTATAGCAATCAGCCCCAGCATTTT
CASSLGAVNEYSNQPQHF
>TRBJ2-1|TRBV7-3|-|-
TGTGCCAGCGGCCCCTCGCGGGGGCTTTCGTTCTTC
CASGPSRGLSFF
>TRBJ2-5|TRBV12-5|-|few
TGTGCTAGTGGTTCGGACCGTAAGGAGTACTTC
CASGSDRKEYF
>TRBJ2-7|TRBV2|-|-
TGTGCCAGCAGTGAAGCAGGGCCAGGCGCCTACGAGCAGTACTTC
CASSEAGPGAYEQYF
>TRBJ1-4|TRBV30|-|once
TGTGCCTGGGGGGATCTGCGCGAAAAACTGTTTTTT
CAWGDLREKLFF
>TRBJ2-7|TRBV4-1|-|-
TGCGCCAGCAGCCATTCACCAGGGAAAGCCTACGAGCAGTACTTC
CASSHSPGKAYEQYF
>TRBJ1-1|TRBV7-9|-|few
TGTGCCAGCGGGGGTTACACTGAAGCTTTCTTT
CASGGYTEAFF
>TRBJ2-7|TRBV29-1|TRBD1|few
TGCAGCGTTGTCGGACAGGGGGCGAGGGAGCAGTACTTC
CSVVGQGAREQYF
>TRBJ2-1|TRBV9|-|-
TGTGCCAGCAGCGTAGATGGGTCCGGCAATGAGCAGTTCTTC
CASSVDGSGNEQFF
>TRBJ2-1|TRBV11-3|-|few
TGTGCCAGCAGATTACCGGGTAGGAATGAGCAGTTCTTC
CASRLPGRNEQFF
>TRBJ2-5|TRBV5-6|-|-
TGTGCCAGCAGTGGGCCTCGGGAGACCCAGTACTTC
CASSGPRETQYF
>TRBJ2-7|TRBV18|TRBD2|-
TGTGCCAGCTCACCACCGAGGACGGGAGGCGTCTACGAGCAGTACTTC
CASSPPRTGGVYEQYF
>TRBJ1-1|TRBV20-1|-|-
TGCAGTGGGTCTAGGGATACTGAAGCTTTCTTT
CSGSRDTEAFF
>TRBJ2-1|TRBV14|-|few
TGTGCCAGCAGCCGAGAGGGCAGGTGGAATGAGCAGTTCTTC
CASSREGRWNEQFF
>TRBJ2-2|TRBV9|-|-
TGTGCCGGCCAACAGGGTAACACCGGGGAGCTGTTTTTT
CAGQQGNTGELFF
>TRBJ2-6|TRBV28|-|few
TGTGCCAGCAGTTTATTCAGTGGGGCCAACGTCCTGACTTTC
CASSLFSGANVLTF
>TRBJ2-7|TRBV5-1|TRBD2|-
TGCGCCAGCAGCCCAAGAGGGAGGGAGGCTAAAAACGAGCAGTACTTC
CASSPRGREAKNEQYF
>TRBJ1-2|TRBV9|-|few
TGTGCCAGCAGCGGACGGATCTATGGCTACACCTTC
CASSGRIYGYTF
>TRBJ1-2|TRBV15|TRBD1|-
TGTGCCACCAGCAGGAGGGACAGCCAAGACTATGGCTACACCTTC
CATSRRDSQDYGYTF
>TRBJ2-7|TRBV29-1|TRBD1|-
TGCAGCGTATGGACAGGGGATGGCGAGCAGTACTTC
CSVWTGDGEQYF
>TRBJ2-3|TRBV28|-|few
TGTGCCAGCAGAACTAAGGAGGGCCGCACAGATACGCAGTATTTT
CASRTKEGRTDTQYF
>TRBJ2-1|TRBV2|TRBD2|-
TGTGCCAGCAGTGACCTGGTAGGAGCGGGACTGAAGCAGTTCTTC
CASSDLVGAGLKQFF
>TRBJ2-3|TRBV27|-|-
TGTGCCAGCAGTTTGGGGCCCACAGATACGCAGTATTTT
CASSLGPTDTQYF
>TRBJ2-7|TRBV27|-|-
TGTGCCAGCAGTACTAACGATTTGAAGTACTTC
CASSTNDLKYF
>TRBJ1-1|TRBV14|-|-
TGTGCCAGCAGCTTGACAAGACTTAACACTGAAGCTTTCTTT
CASSLTRLNTEAFF
>TRBJ2-1|TRBV7-8|-|few
TGTGCCAGCAGCTTAGGTATAAATTCCTACAATGAGCAGTTCTTC
CASSLGINSYNEQFF
>TRBJ2-2|TRBV29-1|-|-
TGCAGCGTCTTGGACGGGGCCGGGGAGCTGTTTTTT
CSVLDGAGELFF
>TRBJ2-5|TRBV18|TRBD1|few
TGTGCCAGCTCACCACCGGGACAGGGGATCGGGACCCAGTACTTC
CASSPPGQGIGTQYF
>TRBJ2-7|TRBV6-5|-|-
TGTGCCAGCAGTTACACAGGGAGCTCCTACGAGCAGTACTTC
CASSYTGSSYEQYF
>TRBJ1-1|TRBV5-6|TRBD1|-
TGTGCCAGCAGTTTGGACAGGGGAGCTGAAGCTTTCTTT
CASSLDRGAEAFF
>TRBJ2-7|TRBV29-1|TRBD2|few
TGCAGCGTGAGGACTAGCGATTCCTACGAGCAGTACTTC
CSVRTSDSYEQYF
>TRBJ1-5|TRBV21-1|-|-
TGTGCCAGCAGCAAAGAAAGACAGGGCAATCAGCCCCAGCATTTT
CASSKERQGNQPQHF
>TRBJ2-1|TRBV9|-|-
TGTGCCAGCAGCGCTCCCTACGGAAATGAGCAGTTCTTC
CASSAPYGNEQFF
>TRBJ2-1|TRBV5-4|-|-
TGTGCCAGCAGCTTGAGACCCTCAGAGCAGTTCTTC
CASSLRPSEQFF
>TRBJ2-3|TRBV2|TRBD2|few
TGTGCCAGCAGTGAAGCGGGAGGGCCGGCAGATACGCAGTATTTT
CASSEAGGPADTQYF
>TRBJ2-5|TRBV5-6|-|-
TGTGCCAGCAGCCTGGGGTTGGACGAGACCCAGTACTTC
CASSLGLDETQYF
>TRBJ2-3|TRBV6-4|TRBD2|-
TGTGCCAGCAGTGCAGCGGGGGATGGGGATACGCAGTATTTT
CASSAAGDGDTQYF
>TRBJ1-2|TRBV29-1|-|-
TGCAGCGTTGAAGCTCGCTATGGCTACACCTTC
CSVEARYGYTF
>TRBJ2-1|TRBV19|TRBD1|-
TGTGCCAGTAGTATATGGACAGGGGGTGGAGATGAGCAGTTCTTC
CASSIWTGGGDEQFF
>TRBJ2-3|TRBV28|TRBD2|-
TGTGCCAGCAGCCCCACTAGCGGGAGTTCCCACTATCATGATACGCAGTATTTT
CASSPTSGSSHYHDTQYF
>TRBJ2-1|TRBV7-9|-|few
TGTGCCAGCAGCTTAGCGTACAATGAGCAGTTCTTC
CASSLAYNEQFF
>TRBJ1-5|TRBV5-6|-|-
TGTGCCAGCAGCTTGTGGGGGGCGGGAGGTCAGCCCCAGCATTTT
CASSLWGAGGQPQHF
>TRBJ2-1|TRBV4-3|TRBD1|-
TGCGCCAGCAGCCAAGAATTGGGACAGGGGGCGAACGAGCAGTTCTTC
CASSQELGQGANEQFF
>TRBJ2-7|TRBV2|-|-
TGTGCCAGCAGTGAGGAGACTGGGGCCTACGAGCAGTACTTC
CASSEETGAYEQYF
>TRBJ2-5|TRBV9|-|-
TGTGCCAGCAGCGTAGCGGTTAGCGAGGGCGAGACCCAGTACTTC
CASSVAVSEGETQYF
>TRBJ2-4|TRBV30|TRBD1|-
TGTGCCTGGTCAGGGGGACAGGGGTCCGGCAAAAACATTCAGTACTTC
CAWSGGQGSGKNIQYF
>TRBJ2-2|TRBV2|-|-
TGTGCCAGCCTGGCAGCCGGGGAGCTGTTTTTT
CASLAAGELFF
>TRBJ2-1|TRBV30|-|-
TGTGCCTGGCAACAGGGGGGGAATGAGCAGTTCTTC
CAWQQGGNEQFF